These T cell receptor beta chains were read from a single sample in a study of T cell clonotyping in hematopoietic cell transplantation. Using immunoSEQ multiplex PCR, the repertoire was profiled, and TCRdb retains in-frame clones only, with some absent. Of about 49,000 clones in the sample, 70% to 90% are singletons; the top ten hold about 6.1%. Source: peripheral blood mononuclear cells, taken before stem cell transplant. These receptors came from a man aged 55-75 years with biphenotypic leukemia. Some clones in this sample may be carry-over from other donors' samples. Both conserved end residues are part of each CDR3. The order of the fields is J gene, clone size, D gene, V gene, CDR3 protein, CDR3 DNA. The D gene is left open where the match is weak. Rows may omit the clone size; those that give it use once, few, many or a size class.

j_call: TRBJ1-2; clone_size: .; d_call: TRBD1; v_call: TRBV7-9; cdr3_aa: CASSSRQGDGYTF; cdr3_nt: TGTGCCAGCAGCTCCAGACAGGGCGATGGCTACACCTTC
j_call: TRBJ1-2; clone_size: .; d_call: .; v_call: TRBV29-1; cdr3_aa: CSVEVGDQYGYTF; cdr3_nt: TGCAGCGTTGAAGTCGGCGACCAATATGGCTACACCTTC
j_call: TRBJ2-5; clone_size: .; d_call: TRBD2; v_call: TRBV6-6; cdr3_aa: CASSYLAGQTQYF; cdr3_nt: TGTGCCAGCAGTTACTTAGCGGGCCAGACCCAGTACTTC
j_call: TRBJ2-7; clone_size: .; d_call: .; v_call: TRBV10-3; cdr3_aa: CATHPGPSARGVYEQYF; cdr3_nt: TGTGCCACACACCCGGGGCCTTCCGCCAGGGGGGTCTACGAGCAGTACTTC
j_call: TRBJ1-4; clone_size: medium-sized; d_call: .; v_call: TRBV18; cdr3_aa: CASSPGTKYEKLFF; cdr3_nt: TGTGCCAGCTCCCCCGGGACAAAATATGAAAAACTGTTTTTT
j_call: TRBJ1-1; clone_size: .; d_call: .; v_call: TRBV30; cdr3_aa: CAWIKLAPEAFF; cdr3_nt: TGTGCCTGGATAAAGCTTGCACCGGAAGCTTTCTTT
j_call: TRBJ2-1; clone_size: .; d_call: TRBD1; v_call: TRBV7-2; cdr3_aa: CASRLKQGAGEQFF; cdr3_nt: TGTGCCAGCAGACTCAAGCAGGGGGCGGGTGAGCAGTTCTTC
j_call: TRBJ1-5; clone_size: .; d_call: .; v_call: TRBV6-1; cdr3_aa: CASRGRNPRQPQHF; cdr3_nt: TGTGCCAGCAGGGGCAGAAACCCTCGCCAGCCCCAGCATTTT
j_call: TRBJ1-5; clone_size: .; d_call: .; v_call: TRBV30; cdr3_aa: CAWNRRSDQPQHF; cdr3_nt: TGTGCCTGGAACCGGCGGAGCGATCAGCCCCAGCATTTT
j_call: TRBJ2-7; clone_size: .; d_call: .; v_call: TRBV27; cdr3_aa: CASSSGYRMDYYEQYF; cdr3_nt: TGTGCCAGCAGTTCAGGGTACCGGATGGACTACTACGAGCAGTACTTC
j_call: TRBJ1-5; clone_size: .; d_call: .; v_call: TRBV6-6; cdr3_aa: CASSYEGGVNQPQHF; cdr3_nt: TGTGCCAGCAGTTACGAAGGAGGGGTAAATCAGCCCCAGCATTTT
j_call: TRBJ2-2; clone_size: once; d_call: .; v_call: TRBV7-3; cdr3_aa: CASGLNTGELFF; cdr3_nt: TGTGCCAGCGGGCTGAACACCGGGGAGCTGTTTTTT
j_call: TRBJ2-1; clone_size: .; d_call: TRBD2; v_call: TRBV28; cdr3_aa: CASRTPTSGRAWNEQFF; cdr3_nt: TGTGCCAGCAGAACCCCTACTAGCGGGAGGGCCTGGAATGAGCAGTTCTTC
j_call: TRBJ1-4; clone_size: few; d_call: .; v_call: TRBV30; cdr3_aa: CAWGENEKLFF; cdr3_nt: TGTGCCTGGGGGGAGAATGAAAAACTGTTTTTT
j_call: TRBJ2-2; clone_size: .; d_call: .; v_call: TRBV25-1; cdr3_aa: CASSLRASFTGELFF; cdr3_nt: TGTGCCAGCAGTCTTAGGGCTAGTTTCACCGGGGAGCTGTTTTTT
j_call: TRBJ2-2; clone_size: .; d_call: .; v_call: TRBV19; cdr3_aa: CASRGSGELFF; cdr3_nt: TGTGCCAGTAGGGGTTCCGGGGAGCTGTTTTTT
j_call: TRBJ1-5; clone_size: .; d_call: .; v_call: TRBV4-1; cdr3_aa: CASSQLGGLNQPQHF; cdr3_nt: TGCGCCAGCAGCCAATTAGGCGGCCTCAATCAGCCCCAGCATTTT
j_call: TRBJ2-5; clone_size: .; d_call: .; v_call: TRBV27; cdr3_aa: CASSLRYGTKETQYF; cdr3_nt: TGTGCCAGCAGTTTACGATACGGGACGAAAGAGACCCAGTACTTC
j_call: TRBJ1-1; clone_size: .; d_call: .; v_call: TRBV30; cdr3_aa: CAWSKDGLNTEAFF; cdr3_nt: TGTGCCTGGAGTAAAGACGGGCTGAACACTGAAGCTTTCTTT
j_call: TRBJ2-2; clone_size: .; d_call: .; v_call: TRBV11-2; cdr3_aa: CASSFNREMTGELFF; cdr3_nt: TGTGCCAGCAGCTTTAACAGGGAAATGACCGGGGAGCTGTTTTTT
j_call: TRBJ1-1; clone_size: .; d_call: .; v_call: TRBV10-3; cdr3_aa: CAIQPGLMNTEAFF; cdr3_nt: TGTGCCATCCAACCGGGACTAATGAACACTGAAGCTTTCTTT
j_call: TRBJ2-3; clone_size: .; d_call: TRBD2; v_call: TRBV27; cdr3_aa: CASRTSGVADTQYF; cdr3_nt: TGTGCCAGCAGGACTAGCGGCGTGGCAGATACGCAGTATTTT
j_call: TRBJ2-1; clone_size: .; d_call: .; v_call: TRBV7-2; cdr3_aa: CASSLDPYNEQFF; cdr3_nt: TGTGCCAGCAGCTTAGACCCTTACAATGAGCAGTTCTTC
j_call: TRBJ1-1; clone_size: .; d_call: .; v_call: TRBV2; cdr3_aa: CASSLNLNLGGQAFF; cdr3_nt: TGTGCCAGCAGTCTAAACTTGAACCTAGGAGGCCAAGCTTTCTTT
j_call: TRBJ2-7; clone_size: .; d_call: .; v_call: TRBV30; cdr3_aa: CAWSAWTSSYEQYF; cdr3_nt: TGTGCCTGGAGTGCTTGGACCTCATCCTACGAGCAGTACTTC
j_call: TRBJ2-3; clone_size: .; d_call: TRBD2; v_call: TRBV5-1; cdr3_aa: CASSLGLAGSTDTQYF; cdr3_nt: TGCGCCAGCAGCTTGGGACTAGCGGGCAGCACAGATACGCAGTATTTT
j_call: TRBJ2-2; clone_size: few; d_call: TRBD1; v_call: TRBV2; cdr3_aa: CASRTDRGDTGELFF; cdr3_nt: TGTGCCAGCAGGACGGACAGGGGGGACACCGGGGAGCTGTTTTTT
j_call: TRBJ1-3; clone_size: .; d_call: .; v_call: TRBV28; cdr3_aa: CASSLDSRSGNTIYF; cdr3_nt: TGTGCCAGCAGTTTGGACAGCCGCTCTGGAAACACCATATATTTT
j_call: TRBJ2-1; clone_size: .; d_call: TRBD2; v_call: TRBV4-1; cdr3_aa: CASSQGLAGLNEQFF; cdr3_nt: TGCGCCAGCAGCCAAGGTCTAGCGGGTCTCAATGAGCAGTTCTTC
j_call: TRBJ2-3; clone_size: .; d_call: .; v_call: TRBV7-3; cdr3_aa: CASSQGGDTQYF; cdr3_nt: TGTGCCAGCAGCCAAGGGGGGGATACGCAGTATTTT
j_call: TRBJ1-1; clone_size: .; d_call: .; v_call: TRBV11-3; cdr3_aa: CASSSRTEPLNTEAFF; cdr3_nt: TGTGCCAGCAGCTCTCGGACCGAGCCTTTGAACACTGAAGCTTTCTTT
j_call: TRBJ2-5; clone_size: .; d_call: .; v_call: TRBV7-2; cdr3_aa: CASRLDSEAQETQYF; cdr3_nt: TGTGCCAGCAGATTGGACAGTGAAGCCCAAGAGACCCAGTACTTC
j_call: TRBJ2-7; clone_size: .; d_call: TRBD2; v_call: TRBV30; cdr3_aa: CATSPTSGTYEQYF; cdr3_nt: TGTGCCACCTCGCCTACTAGCGGCACCTACGAGCAGTACTTC
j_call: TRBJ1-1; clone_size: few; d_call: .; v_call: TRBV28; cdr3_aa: CASSSSSEAFF; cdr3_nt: .
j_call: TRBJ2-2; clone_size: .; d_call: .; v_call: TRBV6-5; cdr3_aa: CASNTGGLLVGELFF; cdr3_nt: TGTGCCAGCAACACGGGCGGACTCCTCGTCGGGGAGCTGTTTTTT
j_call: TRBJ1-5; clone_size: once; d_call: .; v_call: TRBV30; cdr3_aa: CAWSYSENQPQHF; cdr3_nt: TGTGCCTGGAGTTATTCGGAAAATCAGCCCCAGCATTTT
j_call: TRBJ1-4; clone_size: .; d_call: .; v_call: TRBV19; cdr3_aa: CASSRGAGTNEKLFF; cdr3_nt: TGTGCCAGTAGCCGGGGGGCAGGCACCAATGAAAAACTGTTTTTT
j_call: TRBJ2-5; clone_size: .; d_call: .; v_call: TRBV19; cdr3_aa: CASSTTSGAFETQYF; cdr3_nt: TGTGCCAGTAGTACGACCTCGGGCGCGTTCGAGACCCAGTACTTC
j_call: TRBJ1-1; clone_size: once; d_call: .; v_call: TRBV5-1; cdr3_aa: CASSLGAAGNTEAFF; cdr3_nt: TGCGCCAGCAGCTTGGGAGCAGCGGGTAACACTGAAGCTTTCTTT
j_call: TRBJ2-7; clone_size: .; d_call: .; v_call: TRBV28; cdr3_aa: CASSSSLYEQYF; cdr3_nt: TGTGCCAGCAGTTCCTCATTATACGAGCAGTACTTC
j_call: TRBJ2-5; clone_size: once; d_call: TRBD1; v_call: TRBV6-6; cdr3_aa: CASSYSRDRGETQYF; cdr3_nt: TGTGCCAGCAGTTACTCGAGGGACAGGGGAGAGACCCAGTACTTC
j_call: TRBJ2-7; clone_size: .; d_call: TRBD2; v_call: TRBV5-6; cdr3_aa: CASSLAGGGSEQYF; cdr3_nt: TGTGCCAGCAGCTTGGCCGGCGGGGGTTCCGAGCAGTACTTC
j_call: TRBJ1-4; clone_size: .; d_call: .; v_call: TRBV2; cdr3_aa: CASRGREGNEKLFF; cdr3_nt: TGTGCCAGCAGAGGGAGGGAAGGTAATGAAAAACTGTTTTTT
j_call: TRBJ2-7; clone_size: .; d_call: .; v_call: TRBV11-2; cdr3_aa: CASSLEQAAGEQYF; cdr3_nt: TGTGCCAGCAGCTTAGAACAAGCCGCAGGCGAGCAGTACTTC
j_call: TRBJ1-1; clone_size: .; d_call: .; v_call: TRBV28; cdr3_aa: CASSLRQEYAEAFF; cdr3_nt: TGTGCCAGCAGTTTGAGACAGGAGTATGCTGAAGCTTTCTTT
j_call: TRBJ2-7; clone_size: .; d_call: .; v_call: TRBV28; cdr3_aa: CASSLSGWWGNGTYEQYF; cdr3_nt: TGTGCCAGCAGTTTATCGGGTTGGTGGGGTAACGGTACTTACGAGCAGTACTTC
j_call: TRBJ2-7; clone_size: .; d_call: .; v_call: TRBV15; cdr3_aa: CATSRDQDRLHTQYF; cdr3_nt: TGTGCCACCAGCAGAGATCAGGACAGACTACACACCCAGTACTTC